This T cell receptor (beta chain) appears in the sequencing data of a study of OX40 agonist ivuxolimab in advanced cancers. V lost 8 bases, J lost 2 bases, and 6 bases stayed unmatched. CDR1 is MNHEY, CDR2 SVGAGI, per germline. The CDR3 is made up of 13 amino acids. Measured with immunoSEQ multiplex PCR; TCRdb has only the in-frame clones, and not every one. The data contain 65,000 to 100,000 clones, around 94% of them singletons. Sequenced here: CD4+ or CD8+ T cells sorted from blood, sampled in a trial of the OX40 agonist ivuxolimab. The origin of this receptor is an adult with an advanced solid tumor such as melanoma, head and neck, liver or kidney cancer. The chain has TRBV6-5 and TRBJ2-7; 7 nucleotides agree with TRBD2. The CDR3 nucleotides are TGTGCCAGCCGGGCGGGAGCAGCCTACGAGCAGTACTTC. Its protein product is CASRAGAAYEQYF.